This TCR beta chain was retrieved from a study of T cells after yellow fever vaccination. Germline CDR1 is SGHTA and CDR2 is FQGTGA. V was cut by 5 bases and J by 7 bases, with 14 bases left in between. CDR3 size: 14 residues. This clonotype was observed a handful of times. Each CDR3 protein gets one entry after TCRdb re-called the 5' RACE reads with MiXCR. The table has about 85,000 distinct CDR3 sequences, 10% to 15% seen once. Material: CD8+ T cells not binding an NS4B(214-222) dextramer, sorted from PBMCs, obtained approximately 22 days after the first yellow fever vaccination. The TCR was taken from a man aged 18 to 30 who received the YFV17D yellow fever vaccine. The chain joins TRBV7-3 to TRBJ2-2; the D gene is possibly TRBD1 (5 bases). The CDR3 here is CASSLASRGGELFF. CDR3 in DNA: TGTGCCAGCAGCCTGGCATCAAGGGGCGGGGAGCTGTTTTTT.